Described below is a single T cell receptor beta chain sequence and its context. The sample is drawn from a study of blood T cell repertoires in COVID-19. Study-level background: From T cells, B-cell-depleted T cells, or PBMCs came the material, which was cDNA or gDNA.

Authors' processing steps: Amplified reference gene primers provided the basis for estimating nucleated cell counts. Using immunoSEQ multiplex PCR, the repertoire was profiled, and TCRdb retains in-frame clones only, with some absent. Clonal size and the V and J genes are those of that table, whereas D and trimming came from the DNA. The data show 150,000 or so clones, with approximately 83% seen just once and 3% to 3.5% held by the top ten. The sample taken for sequencing was peripheral blood. This clonotype was sampled from a woman older than 75 with acute or convalescent COVID-19.

CDR3 loop: CASSQAGQINEKLFF. In nucleotides, the CDR3 is TGTGCCAGCAGCCAAGCGGGACAGATTAATGAAAAACTGTTTTTT. V usage is TRBV4-2 and J usage is TRBJ1-4; 7 nucleotides line up with TRBD1. The V gene's germline CDR1 is LGHNA and CDR2 YNFKEQ. The junction had 3 bases not matched to a gene; V was cut back by 1 base and J by 4 bases. This CDR3 region has 15 residues.